The clone carrying this TCR beta chain was counted once. This record comes from a study of blood T cell repertoires in COVID-19. Study information: Spain, Italy and the United States supplied samples that represented acute and convalescent COVID-19. PBMCs, B-cell-depleted T cells, or T cells were the source of the cDNA or gDNA that made up the material.

The V gene's germline CDR1 is SGHTA and CDR2 FQGNSA. This CDR3 is built from 15 residues. The junction had 7 bases not matched to a gene; V was cut back by 6 bases and J by 6 bases. Authors' analysis steps: Reference gene primer amplification in the assay estimated nucleated cell counts. Only in-frame clones appear in the TCRdb table, and some are missing; sequencing was by immunoSEQ multiplex PCR. The DNA was the basis for D and trimming; V, J and clone size are from that table. This table holds approximately 260,000 clones, around 90% found once. The chain couples TRBV7-2 to TRBJ1-5; the match to TRBD1 covers 11 bases. Sequenced sample: peripheral blood. The receptor was derived from a man aged 55 to 70 who had recovered from COVID-19. CDR3 protein: CASSRTGGAGQPQHF. Here the CDR3 DNA reads TGTGCCAGCAGTCGGACAGGGGGCGCAGGTCAGCCCCAGCATTTT.